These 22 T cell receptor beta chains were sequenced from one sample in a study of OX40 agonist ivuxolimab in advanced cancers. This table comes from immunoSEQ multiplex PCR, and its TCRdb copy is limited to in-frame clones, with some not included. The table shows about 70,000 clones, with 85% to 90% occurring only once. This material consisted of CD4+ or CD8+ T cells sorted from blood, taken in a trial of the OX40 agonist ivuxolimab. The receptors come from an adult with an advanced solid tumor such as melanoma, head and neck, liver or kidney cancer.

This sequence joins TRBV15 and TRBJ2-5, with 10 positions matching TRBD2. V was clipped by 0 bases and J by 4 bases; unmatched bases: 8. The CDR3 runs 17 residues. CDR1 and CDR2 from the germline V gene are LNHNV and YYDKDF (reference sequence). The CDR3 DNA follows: TGTGCCACCAGCAGAGATGTGGTAGCGGGGGGTCGAGAGACCCAGTACTTC. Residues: CATSRDVVAGGRETQYF.

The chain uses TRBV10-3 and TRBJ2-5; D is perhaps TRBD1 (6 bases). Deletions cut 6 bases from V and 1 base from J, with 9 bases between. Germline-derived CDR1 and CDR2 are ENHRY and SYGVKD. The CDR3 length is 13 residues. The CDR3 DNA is TGTGCCATCAGGGACAGTTCCCAAGAGACCCAGTACTTC. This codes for CAIRDSSQETQYF.

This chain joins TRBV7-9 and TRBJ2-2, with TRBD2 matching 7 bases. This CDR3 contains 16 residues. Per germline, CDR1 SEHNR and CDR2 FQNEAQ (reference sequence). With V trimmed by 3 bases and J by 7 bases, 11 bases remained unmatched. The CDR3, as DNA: TGTGCCAGCAGCTTGGGCGGGGGAGTCTCCGACGGGGAGCTGTTTTTT. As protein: CASSLGGGVSDGELFF.

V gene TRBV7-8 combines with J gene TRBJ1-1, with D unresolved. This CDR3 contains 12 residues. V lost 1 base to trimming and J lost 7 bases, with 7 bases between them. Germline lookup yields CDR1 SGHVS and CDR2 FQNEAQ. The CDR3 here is CASSLDPNEAFF. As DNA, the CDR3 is TGTGCCAGCAGCTTAGACCCGAATGAAGCTTTCTTT.

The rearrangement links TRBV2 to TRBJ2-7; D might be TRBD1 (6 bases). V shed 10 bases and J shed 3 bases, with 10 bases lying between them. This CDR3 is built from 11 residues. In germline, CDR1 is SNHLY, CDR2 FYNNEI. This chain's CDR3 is CATRTVYEQYF. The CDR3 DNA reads TGTGCCACCCGGACAGTCTACGAGCAGTACTTC. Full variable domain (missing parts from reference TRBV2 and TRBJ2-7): EPEVTQTPSHQVTQMGQEVILRCVPISNHLYFYWYRQILGQKVEFLVSFYNNEISEKSEIFDDQFSVERPDGSNFTLKIRSTKLEDSAMYFCATRTVYEQYFGPGTRLTVT.

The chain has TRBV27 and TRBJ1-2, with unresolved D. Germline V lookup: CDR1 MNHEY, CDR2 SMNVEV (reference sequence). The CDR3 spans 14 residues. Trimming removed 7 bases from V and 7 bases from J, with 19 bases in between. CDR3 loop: CASMPRGKTAGYTF. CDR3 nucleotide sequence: TGTGCCAGCATGCCCCGGGGTAAGACCGCTGGCTACACCTTC.

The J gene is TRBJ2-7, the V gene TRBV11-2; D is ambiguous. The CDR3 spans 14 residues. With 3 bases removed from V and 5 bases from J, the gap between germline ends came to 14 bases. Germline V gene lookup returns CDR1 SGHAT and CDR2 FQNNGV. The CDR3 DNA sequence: TGTGCCAGCAGCTTCTTTACCTGGAACGACGAGCAGTACTTC. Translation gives CASSFFTWNDEQYF.

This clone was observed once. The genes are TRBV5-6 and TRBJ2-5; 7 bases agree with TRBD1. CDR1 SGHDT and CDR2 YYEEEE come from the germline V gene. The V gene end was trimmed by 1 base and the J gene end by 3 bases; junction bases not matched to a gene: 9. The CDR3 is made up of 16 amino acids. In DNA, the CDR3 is TGTGCCAGCAGCTTGCTGGGACAGCTGAGGGAAGAGACCCAGTACTTC. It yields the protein CASSLLGQLREETQYF.

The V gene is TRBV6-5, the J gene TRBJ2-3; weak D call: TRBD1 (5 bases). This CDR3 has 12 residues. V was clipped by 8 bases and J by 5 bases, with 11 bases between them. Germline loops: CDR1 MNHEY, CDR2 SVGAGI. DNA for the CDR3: TGTGCCAGCTCAGGGTCAGGAGATACGCAGTATTTT. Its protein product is CASSGSGDTQYF.

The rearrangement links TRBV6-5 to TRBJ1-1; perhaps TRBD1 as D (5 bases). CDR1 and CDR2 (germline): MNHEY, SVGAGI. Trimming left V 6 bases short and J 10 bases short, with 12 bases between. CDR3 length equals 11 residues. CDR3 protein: CASSLGRAAFF. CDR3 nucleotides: TGTGCCAGCAGCCTCGGCAGGGCAGCTTTCTTT.

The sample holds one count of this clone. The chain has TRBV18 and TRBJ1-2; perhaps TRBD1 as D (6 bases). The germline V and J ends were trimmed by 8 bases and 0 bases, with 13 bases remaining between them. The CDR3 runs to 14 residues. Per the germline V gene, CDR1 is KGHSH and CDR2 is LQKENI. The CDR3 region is CASNRDGTNYGYTF. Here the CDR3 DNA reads TGTGCCAGCAACAGGGACGGAACTAACTATGGCTACACCTTC.

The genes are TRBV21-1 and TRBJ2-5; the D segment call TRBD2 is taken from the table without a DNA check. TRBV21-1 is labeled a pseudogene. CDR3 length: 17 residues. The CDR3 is CASSITSGGLYQETQYF. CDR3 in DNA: TGTGCCAGCAGCATCACTAGCGGGGGTCTGTACCAAGAGACCCAGTACTTC.

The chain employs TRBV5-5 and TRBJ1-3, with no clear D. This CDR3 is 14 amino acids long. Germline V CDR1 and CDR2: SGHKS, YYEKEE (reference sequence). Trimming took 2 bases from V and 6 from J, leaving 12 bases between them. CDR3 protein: CASSFGGKENTIYF. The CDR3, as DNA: TGTGCCAGCAGCTTTGGCGGGAAGGAAAACACCATATATTTT.

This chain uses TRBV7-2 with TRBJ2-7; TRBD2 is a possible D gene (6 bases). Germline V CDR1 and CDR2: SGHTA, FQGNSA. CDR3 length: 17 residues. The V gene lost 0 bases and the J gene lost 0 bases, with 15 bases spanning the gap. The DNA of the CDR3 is TGTGCCAGCAGCTTAGCCGTTCGGGACTCGTACTCCTACGAGCAGTACTTC. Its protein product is CASSLAVRDSYSYEQYF.

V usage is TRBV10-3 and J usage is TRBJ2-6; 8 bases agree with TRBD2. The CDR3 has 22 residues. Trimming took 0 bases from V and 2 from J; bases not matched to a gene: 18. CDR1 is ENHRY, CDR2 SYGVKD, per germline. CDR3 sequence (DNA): TGTGCCATCAGTGAGTCAAGAGTGGTCCTAGCGGGTTGGCTGGCTGGGGCCAACGTCCTGACTTTC. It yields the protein CAISESRVVLAGWLAGANVLTF.

CDR3 bases: TGTGCCAGCAGTGACAGTCTTAATGAAAAACTGTTTTTT. Translated, it gives CASSDSLNEKLFF. The rearrangement links TRBV2 to TRBJ1-4, with D unresolved. The length of the CDR3 is 13 residues. Germline CDR1 reads SNHLY; CDR2 reads FYNNEI. Deletions cut 3 bases from V and 4 bases from J, with 6 bases between.

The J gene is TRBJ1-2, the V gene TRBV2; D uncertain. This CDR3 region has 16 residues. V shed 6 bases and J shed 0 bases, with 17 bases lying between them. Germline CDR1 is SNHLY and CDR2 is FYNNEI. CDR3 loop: CASRASGVRTNYGYTF. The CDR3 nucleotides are TGTGCCAGCAGGGCATCCGGGGTTCGGACTAACTATGGCTACACCTTC.

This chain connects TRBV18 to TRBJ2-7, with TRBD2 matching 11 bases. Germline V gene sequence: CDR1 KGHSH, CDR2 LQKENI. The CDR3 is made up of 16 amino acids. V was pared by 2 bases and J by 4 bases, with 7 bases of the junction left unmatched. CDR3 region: CASSPGLRLAGYEQYF. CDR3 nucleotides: TGTGCCAGCTCACCAGGACTGCGACTAGCGGGATACGAGCAGTACTTC.

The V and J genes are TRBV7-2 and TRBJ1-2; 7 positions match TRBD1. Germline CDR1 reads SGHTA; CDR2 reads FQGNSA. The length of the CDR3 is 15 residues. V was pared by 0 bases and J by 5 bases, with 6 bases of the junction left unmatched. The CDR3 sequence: CASSLALTGRYGYTF. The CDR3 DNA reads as TGTGCCAGCAGCTTAGCCCTGACAGGGAGATATGGCTACACCTTC. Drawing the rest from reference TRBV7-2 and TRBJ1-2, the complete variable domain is GAGVSQSPSNKVTEKGKDVELRCDPISGHTALYWYRQSLGQGLEFLIYFQGNSAPDKSGLPSDRFSAERTGGSVSTLTIQRTQQEDSAVYLCASSLALTGRYGYTFGSGTRLTVV.

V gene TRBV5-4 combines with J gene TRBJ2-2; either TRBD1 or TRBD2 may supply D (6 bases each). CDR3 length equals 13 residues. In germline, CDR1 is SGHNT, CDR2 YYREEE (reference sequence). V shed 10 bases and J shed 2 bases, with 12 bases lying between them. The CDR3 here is CAGGDINTGELFF. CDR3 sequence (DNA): TGTGCCGGAGGGGACATAAACACCGGGGAGCTGTTTTTT.

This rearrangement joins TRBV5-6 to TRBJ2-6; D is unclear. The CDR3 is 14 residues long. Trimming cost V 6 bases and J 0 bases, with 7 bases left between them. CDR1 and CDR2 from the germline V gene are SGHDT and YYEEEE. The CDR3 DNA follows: TGTGCCAGCACCCGTAGCTCTGGGGCCAACGTCCTGACTTTC. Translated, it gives CASTRSSGANVLTF.

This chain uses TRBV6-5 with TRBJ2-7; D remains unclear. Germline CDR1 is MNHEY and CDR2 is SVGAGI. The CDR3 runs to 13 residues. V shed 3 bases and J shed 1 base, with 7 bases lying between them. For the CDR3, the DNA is TGTGCCAGCAGTTATGACCGATCCTACGAGCAGTACTTC. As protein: CASSYDRSYEQYF.